These T cell receptor beta chains were read from a single sample in a study of blood T cell repertoires in COVID-19. Sequenced by immunoSEQ multiplex PCR; TCRdb stores in-frame clones only, minus some. The sample has about 150,000 clones, 80% to 90% seen once. Sequenced: peripheral blood. The receptors were sampled from a woman aged 50 to 60 with acute or convalescent COVID-19. Each CDR3 is given with its conserved first and last residue. Fields, in order: CDR3 protein, V gene, J gene.

CASSLLAGGHNEQFF	TRBV5-1	TRBJ2-1
CASSQGQGVLGFEAFF	TRBV5-6	TRBJ1-1
CASSPGTGMNTEAFF	TRBV7-2	TRBJ1-1
CASRTNYGTGLSSPLHF	TRBV27	TRBJ1-6
CASSYKNRDRDKKLFF	TRBV6-5	TRBJ1-4
CASSPRTGDTQYF	TRBV18	TRBJ2-3
CASSPRGGHEAFF	TRBV27	TRBJ1-1
CASSTIPGSNTEAFF	TRBV5-1	TRBJ1-1
CASSVTGRGDTEAFF	TRBV4-3	TRBJ1-1
CASRQESLTGYTF	TRBV28	TRBJ1-2
CASSTDTYEQYF	TRBV12-3/TRBV12-4	TRBJ2-7
CAWIGTGGIMNTEAFF	TRBV30	TRBJ1-1
CASGTFDRPGGQPQHF	TRBV19	TRBJ1-5
CAITAGTSGGAADTQYF	TRBV10-3	TRBJ2-3
CASTPRTSSGNTIYF	TRBV13	TRBJ1-3
CASSRDRERGYTF	TRBV5-6	TRBJ1-2
CASKNLLDRGLNEQFF	TRBV28	TRBJ2-1
CASSLVRGRRQETQYF	TRBV7-2	TRBJ2-5
CASSLDRSGFYGYTF	TRBV27	TRBJ1-2
CASSSMGANQPQHF	TRBV7-2	TRBJ1-5
CASGDRGVTIYF	TRBV6-6	TRBJ1-3
CASSQSDGTSYNSPLHF	TRBV23-1	TRBJ1-6
CASSLGLLTDTQYF	TRBV5-8	TRBJ2-3
CATSRDRDDVGYTF	TRBV15	TRBJ1-2
CASSSLGGSPNSPLHF	TRBV27	TRBJ1-6
CASSSAQGFGNTIYF	TRBV7-8	TRBJ1-3
CASSLRGAYEQYF	TRBV7-9	TRBJ2-7
CSAGTGHTGELFF	TRBV29-1	TRBJ2-2
CASSRDRYTGELFF	TRBV27	TRBJ2-2
CASSSTGASSGETQYF	TRBV5-1	TRBJ2-5
CASSLDRGIGNTIYF	TRBV5-4	TRBJ1-3
CASSTSGGTDTQYF	TRBV6-2/TRBV6-3	TRBJ2-3
CAISGTGGRGGGNQPQHF	TRBV10-3	TRBJ1-5
CASSLESRLYGYTF	TRBV7-8	TRBJ1-2
CASSQFSGDNNRNTIYF	TRBV7-9	TRBJ1-3
CSASRQNYGYTF	TRBV20-1	TRBJ1-2
CASEPSGRVGEQYF	TRBV11-2	TRBJ2-7
CASRPRDSYQPQHF	TRBV6-5	TRBJ1-5
CASSFSGGRAYNEQFF	TRBV7-3	TRBJ2-1
CAWSRDYGGPIQYF	TRBV30	TRBJ2-4
CAWSREQNSPLHF	TRBV30	TRBJ1-6
CASTPYSNQPQHF	TRBV6-6	TRBJ1-5
CASRPTTGGVNGYTF	TRBV6-2/TRBV6-3	TRBJ1-2
CASRETSGDYGYTF	TRBV25-1	TRBJ1-2
CASKIAGRQTMINYGYTF	TRBV19	TRBJ1-2
CASTGTDYGYTF	TRBV9	TRBJ1-2
CASSQDQGRVIQYF	TRBV3-1/TRBV3-2	TRBJ2-4
CASSHRGFFGTQYF	TRBV6-5	TRBJ2-5
CASQGDNGGHQPQHF	TRBV2	TRBJ1-5
CASSLVTVYNEQFF	TRBV7-9	TRBJ2-1